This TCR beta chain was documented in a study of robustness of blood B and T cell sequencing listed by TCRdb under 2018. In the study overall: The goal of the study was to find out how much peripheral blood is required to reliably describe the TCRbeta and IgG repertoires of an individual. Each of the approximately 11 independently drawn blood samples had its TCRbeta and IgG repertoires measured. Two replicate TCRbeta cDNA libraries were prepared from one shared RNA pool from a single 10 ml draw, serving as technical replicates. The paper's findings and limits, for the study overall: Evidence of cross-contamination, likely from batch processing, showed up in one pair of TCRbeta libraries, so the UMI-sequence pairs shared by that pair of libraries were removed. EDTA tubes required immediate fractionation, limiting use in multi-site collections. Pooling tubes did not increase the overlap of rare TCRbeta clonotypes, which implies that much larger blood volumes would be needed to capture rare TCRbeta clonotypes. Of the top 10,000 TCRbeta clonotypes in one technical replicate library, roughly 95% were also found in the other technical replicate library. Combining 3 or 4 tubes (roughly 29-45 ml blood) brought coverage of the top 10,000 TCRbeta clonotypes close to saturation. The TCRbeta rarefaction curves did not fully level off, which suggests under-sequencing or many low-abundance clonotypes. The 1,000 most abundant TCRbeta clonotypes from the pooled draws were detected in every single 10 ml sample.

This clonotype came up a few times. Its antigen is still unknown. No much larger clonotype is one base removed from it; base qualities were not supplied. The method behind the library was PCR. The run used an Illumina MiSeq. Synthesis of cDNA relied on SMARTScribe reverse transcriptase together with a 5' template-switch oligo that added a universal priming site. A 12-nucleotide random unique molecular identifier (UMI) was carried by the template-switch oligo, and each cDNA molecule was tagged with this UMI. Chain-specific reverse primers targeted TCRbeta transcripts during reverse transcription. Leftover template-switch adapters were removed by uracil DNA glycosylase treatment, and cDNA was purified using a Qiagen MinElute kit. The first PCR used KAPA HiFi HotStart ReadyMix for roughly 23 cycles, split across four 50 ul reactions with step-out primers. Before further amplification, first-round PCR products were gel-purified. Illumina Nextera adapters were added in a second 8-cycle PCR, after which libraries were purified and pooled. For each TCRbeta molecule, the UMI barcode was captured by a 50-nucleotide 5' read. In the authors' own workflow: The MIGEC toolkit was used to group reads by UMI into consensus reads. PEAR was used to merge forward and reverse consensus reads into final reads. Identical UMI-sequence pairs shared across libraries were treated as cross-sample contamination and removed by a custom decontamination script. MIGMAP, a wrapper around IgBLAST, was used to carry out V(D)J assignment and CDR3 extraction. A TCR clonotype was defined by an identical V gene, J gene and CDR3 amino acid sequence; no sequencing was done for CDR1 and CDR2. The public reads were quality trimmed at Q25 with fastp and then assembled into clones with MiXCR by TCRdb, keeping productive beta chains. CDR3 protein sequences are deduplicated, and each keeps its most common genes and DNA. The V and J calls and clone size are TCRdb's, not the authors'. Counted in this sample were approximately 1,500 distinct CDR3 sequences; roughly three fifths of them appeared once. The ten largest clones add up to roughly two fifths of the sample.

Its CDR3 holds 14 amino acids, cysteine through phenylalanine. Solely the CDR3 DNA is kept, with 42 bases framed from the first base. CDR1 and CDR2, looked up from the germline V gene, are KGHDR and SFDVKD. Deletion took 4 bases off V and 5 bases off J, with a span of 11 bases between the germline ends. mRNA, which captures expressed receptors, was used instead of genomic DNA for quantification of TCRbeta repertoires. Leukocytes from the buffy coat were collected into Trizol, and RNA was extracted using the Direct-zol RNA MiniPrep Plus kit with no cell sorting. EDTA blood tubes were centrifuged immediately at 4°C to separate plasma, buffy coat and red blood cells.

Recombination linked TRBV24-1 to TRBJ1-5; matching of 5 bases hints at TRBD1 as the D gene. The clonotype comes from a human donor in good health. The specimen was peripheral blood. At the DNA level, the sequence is TGTGCCACCAGTGACTCAGGGCTGGATCAGCCCCAGCATTTT. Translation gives CATSDSGLDQPQHF.